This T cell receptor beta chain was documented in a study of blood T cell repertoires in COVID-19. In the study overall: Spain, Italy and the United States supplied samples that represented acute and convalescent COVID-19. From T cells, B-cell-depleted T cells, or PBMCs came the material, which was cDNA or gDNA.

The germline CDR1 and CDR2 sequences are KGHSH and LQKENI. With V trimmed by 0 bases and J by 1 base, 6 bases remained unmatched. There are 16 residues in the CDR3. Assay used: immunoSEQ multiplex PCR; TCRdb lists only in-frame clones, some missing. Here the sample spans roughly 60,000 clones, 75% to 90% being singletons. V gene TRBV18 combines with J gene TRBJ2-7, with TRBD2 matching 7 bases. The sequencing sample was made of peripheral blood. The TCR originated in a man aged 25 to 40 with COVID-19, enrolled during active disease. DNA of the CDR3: TGTGCCAGCTCACCACCGGGGGTAGCGGGTTCCTACGAGCAGTACTTC. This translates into CASSPPGVAGSYEQYF.